This is a list of T cell receptor beta chains from one sample in a study of technical replicates of blood from a handful of donors. Sequencing was performed with immunoSEQ multiplex PCR; in TCRdb, only in-frame clones are kept and a portion is missing. The sample has about 12,000 clones, about 90% seen once. The sequencing input was PBMCs. These receptor sequences come from a human donor in good health. Both conserved end residues are part of each CDR3. The D gene is left open where the match is weak. Part of the rows lack a size; the others show once, few, many or a class for expanded clones.

J gene | D gene | V gene | clone size | CDR3 DNA | CDR3 protein
TRBJ2-5 | . | TRBV7-6 | . | TGTGCCAGCAGCTTAGGAGCGGCACAAGAGACCCAGTACTTC | CASSLGAAQETQYF
TRBJ1-1 | . | TRBV29-1 | once | TGCAGCGTTGAGGAACAGGTAGGGGACACTGAAGCTTTCTTT | CSVEEQVGDTEAFF
TRBJ1-1 | TRBD1 | TRBV7-9 | few | TGTGCCAGCAGCTACGGACAGGGGGGAGATACTGAAGCTTTCTTT | CASSYGQGGDTEAFF
TRBJ2-1 | TRBD2 | TRBV11-2 | . | TGTGCCAGCAGCTTAGATCGGGGACTAGCGGGAACTGGGGAGCAGTTCTTC | CASSLDRGLAGTGEQFF
TRBJ2-7 | TRBD2 | TRBV4-1 | . | TGCGCCAGCAGCCAAGAACCTAGCGGGAGTTCAAGATACGAGCAGTACTTC | CASSQEPSGSSRYEQYF
TRBJ2-7 | TRBD1 | TRBV19 | . | TGTGCCAGTAGTATCCAGACAGGGATCTCCTACGAGCAGTACTTC | CASSIQTGISYEQYF
TRBJ2-1 | TRBD2 | TRBV30 | . | TGTGCCTGGAGTGTGAGAGCGGGAGTGATAGTTGAGCAGTTCTTC | CAWSVRAGVIVEQFF
TRBJ2-3 | . | TRBV5-1 | . | TGCGCCAGCAGCTTGGGGGCCCAGTCAGATACGCAGTATTTT | CASSLGAQSDTQYF
TRBJ2-3 | TRBD2 | TRBV19 | . | TGTGCCAGTAGTTGGGGACTAACCCAAATCACAGATACGCAGTATTTT | CASSWGLTQITDTQYF
TRBJ2-7 | . | TRBV6-5 | . | TGTGCCAGCATGGGGGGTTTAGACTACGAGCAGTACTTC | CASMGGLDYEQYF
TRBJ2-3 | TRBD1 | TRBV6-5 | . | TGTGCCAGCAGAACTGGACAGGGAACAGATACGCAGTATTTT | CASRTGQGTDTQYF
TRBJ1-4 | . | TRBV5-1 | . | TGCGCCAGCAGTCCTCAAGACAGCGCAACTAATGAAAAACTGTTTTTT | CASSPQDSATNEKLFF
TRBJ2-3 | . | TRBV10-3 | once | TGTGCCATCGGCGGTGCAGACGATACGCAGTATTTT | CAIGGADDTQYF
TRBJ1-1 | . | TRBV7-2 | . | TGTGCCAGCAGCTTAGGTGGAGGGGCAGGAAACACTGAAGCTTTCTTT | CASSLGGGAGNTEAFF
TRBJ2-7 | TRBD2 | TRBV5-3 | . | TGTGCCAGAAGCTTGTCGAAGCGGGAGTGCCCTGGAGGTCACGAGCAGTACTTC | CARSLSKRECPGGHEQYF
TRBJ2-1 | TRBD2 | TRBV11-2 | . | TGTGCCAGCAGCTATCTAGCGGGAACAGACAATGAGCAGTTCTTC | CASSYLAGTDNEQFF
TRBJ1-3 | . | TRBV27 | once | TGTGCCAGCAGGATCACAGGTGTCAGCTCTGGAAACACCATATATTTT | CASRITGVSSGNTIYF
TRBJ2-2 | . | TRBV6-4 | . | TGTGCCAGCAGTCCGGGAGAGCACACCGGGGAGCTGTTTTTT | CASSPGEHTGELFF
TRBJ2-2 | . | TRBV30 | once | TGTGCCTGGAGGACCCGGGGAGCACCCGGGGAGCTGTTTTTT | CAWRTRGAPGELFF
TRBJ1-1 | TRBD1 | TRBV10-2 | . | TGCGCCAGCAGTACAGGGGGCGGGAACACTGAAGCTTTCTTT | CASSTGGGNTEAFF
TRBJ1-5 | . | TRBV2 | . | TGTGCCAGCAGTGAAAATCAAGGGAGTCAGCCCCAGCATTTT | CASSENQGSQPQHF
TRBJ2-7 | TRBD2 | TRBV5-1 | . | TGCGCCAGCAGCTACACCGGGAGGGATAACGAGCAGTACTTC | CASSYTGRDNEQYF
TRBJ2-1 | TRBD2 | TRBV7-2 | . | TGTGCCAGCAGCTTAGTTGGCGGGGGGGGTGAGCAGTTCTTC | CASSLVGGGGEQFF
TRBJ1-5 | . | TRBV15 | . | TGTGCCACCAGCAGAGATGGAGGGATTTTTGGCAATCAGCCCCAGCATTTT | CATSRDGGIFGNQPQHF
TRBJ1-5 | . | TRBV2 | . | TGTGCCAGCAGAAACCGGGATCCCAATCAGCCCCAGCATTTT | CASRNRDPNQPQHF
TRBJ1-2 | . | TRBV10-3 | . | TGTGCCATCAGTGACACTACACAGCGGGTTGATGATGGCTACACCTTC | CAISDTTQRVDDGYTF
TRBJ2-3 | TRBD2 | TRBV5-6 | . | TGTGCCAGCAGCGACGGACTAGCGTATAGCACAGATACGCAGTATTTT | CASSDGLAYSTDTQYF
TRBJ1-3 | . | TRBV5-6 | . | TGTGCCAGCAGCTTGAGGGGCAGTACAGAGAACACCATATATTTT | CASSLRGSTENTIYF
TRBJ1-1 | . | TRBV6-1 | . | TGTGCCAGCAGTGAAGACAGGGCCAACACTGAAGCTTTCTTT | CASSEDRANTEAFF
TRBJ2-1 | . | TRBV5-1 | . | TGCGCCAGCAGCTTTGGAGGCGGATACAATGAGCAGTTCTTC | CASSFGGGYNEQFF
TRBJ2-5 | . | TRBV2 | . | TGTGCCAGCAGTGAACTGGGTCCGGCCTACGGGGAGACCCAGTACTTC | CASSELGPAYGETQYF
TRBJ2-1 | . | TRBV11-2 | . | TGTGCCAGCAGCTTAACATCCTACAATGAGCAGTTCTTC | CASSLTSYNEQFF
TRBJ1-2 | TRBD1 | TRBV7-2 | . | TGTGCCAGCAGCTTACAGGGACAGGGGTACGGCTACACCTTC | CASSLQGQGYGYTF
TRBJ1-3 | TRBD1 | TRBV5-1 | . | TGCGCCAGCAGCTTAGTCGGACAGGGCGGTAACACCATATATTTT | CASSLVGQGGNTIYF
TRBJ2-1 | . | TRBV18 | . | TGTGCCAGCTCCCAGACAGTCTACAATGAGCAGTTCTTC | CASSQTVYNEQFF
TRBJ1-2 | TRBD1 | TRBV7-8 | . | TGTGCCAGCAGCTTAGGAGGGACAGGATCTTGGGGCTACACCTTC | CASSLGGTGSWGYTF
TRBJ2-7 | TRBD2 | TRBV9 | . | TGTGCCAGCAGCCCCGGGGGGACCGAGCAGTACTTC | CASSPGGTEQYF
TRBJ1-2 | . | TRBV7-9 | . | TGTGCCACTGAAAGTGCGGGTTTTGCCGTGGGCTACACCTTC | CATESAGFAVGYTF
TRBJ2-1 | TRBD2 | TRBV10-2 | . | TGCGCCAGCACTAGTGTATCAGGCGGGAGGGGAAGCTCCTACAATGAGCAGTTCTTC | CASTSVSGGRGSSYNEQFF
TRBJ2-1 | . | TRBV5-1 | . | TGCGCCAGCAGCTTTGAGGCTCTCCTCGATGAGCAGTTCTTC | CASSFEALLDEQFF
TRBJ2-3 | TRBD1 | TRBV5-6 | . | TGTGCCAGCAGTATAATGACAGGGCGCACAGATACGCAGTATTTT | CASSIMTGRTDTQYF
TRBJ1-1 | . | TRBV30 | . | TGTGCCTCTAGCAGGGGCGCGAACACTGAAGCTTTCTTT | CASSRGANTEAFF
TRBJ1-4 | TRBD1 | TRBV30 | . | TGTGCCTGGACTCCCGGGACAGCAGATGCGGGAAAACTGTTTTTT | CAWTPGTADAGKLFF
TRBJ2-3 | . | TRBV19 | . | TGTGCCAGTAGTAGGGGAACGGGGGACGATACGCAGTATTTT | CASSRGTGDDTQYF
TRBJ1-5 | TRBD1 | TRBV7-9 | . | TGTGCCAGCAGCTTAGGGACAGGGGGCGGTCAGAGCAATCAGCCCCAGCATTTT | CASSLGTGGGQSNQPQHF
TRBJ2-7 | . | TRBV5-1 | . | TGCGCCAGCAGGGGGGACACTATAAACTACGAGCAGTACTTC | CASRGDTINYEQYF
TRBJ2-6 | TRBD1 | TRBV29-1 | . | TGCAGCGTCGGGACAGGAGGCTCTGGGGCCAACGTCCTGACTTTC | CSVGTGGSGANVLTF
TRBJ2-7 | TRBD1 | TRBV18 | . | TGTGCCAGCTCACCACTGGGAGGGACAGGGTTATCCTACGAGCAGTACTTC | CASSPLGGTGLSYEQYF
TRBJ1-1 | . | TRBV29-1 | . | TGCAGCGGCCGGGACTCCGGCACTGAAGCTTTCTTT | CSGRDSGTEAFF
TRBJ1-2 | . | TRBV18 | . | TGTGCCAGCTCACCAGAGGCGGTGGAATATGGCTACACCTTC | CASSPEAVEYGYTF
TRBJ2-7 | TRBD2 | TRBV7-2 | . | TGTGCCAGCAGCTCATCTAGCGGGAATTACTACGAGCAGTACTTC | CASSSSSGNYYEQYF
TRBJ1-2 | . | TRBV30 | once | TGTGCCTGGGAAACCAGCGGCTATGGCTACACCTTC | CAWETSGYGYTF
TRBJ2-1 | . | TRBV27 | once | TGTGCCAGCAGTTCCATAGCGTTCAGCTCCTACAATGAGCAGTTCTTC | CASSSIAFSSYNEQFF